This note documents a single T cell receptor beta chain sequence. Its antigen is unknown. The sample comes from a study of shared clonotypes between healthy human individuals. The study, taken as a whole, reports: Between several donors, naive CD4 clonotypes were shared at a level of approximately 5%. Some clonotypes were shared by all four sorted-subset donors, while others were not shared. The non-shared ones had lower generation probabilities than the shared ones.

CDR1 and CDR2 from the germline V gene are SGHAT and FQNNGV. This CDR3 has 15 residues. V lost 3 bases to trimming and J lost 4 bases, with 16 bases between them. This was a deep-level run. Using roughly 180 ng DNA, about 29,000 T cell genomes, the sorted-subset replicate PCRs were run. Produced via immunoSEQ multiplex PCR; TCRdb's table is partial and in-frame only. The table lists about 690,000 clones, less than 95% of them singletons. The material sequenced was memory CD8+ T cells from PBMCs. The sample's subset: CD45RO+ cells pooled with CCR7-negative TemRA cells. The clonotype originates from a man aged 18 to 35 in good health. Some clones in this sample may be carry-over from other donors' samples. The V gene is TRBV11-2, the J gene TRBJ2-7; a possible D gene is TRBD1 (6 bases). In DNA form, the CDR3 reads TGTGCCAGCAGCTTGAATCAGGGGAACTTGTACGAGCAGTACTTC. Encoded protein: CASSLNQGNLYEQYF.